The entry below gives a single TCR beta chain sequence along with its context. This clonotype was seen a few times. The antigen it recognizes is unknown. Per-nucleotide qualities are absent, and no much larger clonotype sits a single base away. The data are from a study of CD8 T cells in ankylosing spondylitis (dated by TCRdb to about 2017). At the level of the whole study: The study profiled T cell receptor beta repertoires in healthy donors and ankylosing spondylitis patients to find disease-linked TCR variants. The whole study cohort included 85 to 120 healthy donors and about two dozen ankylosing spondylitis patients. Samples of peripheral blood were taken, and for ankylosing spondylitis patients, synovial fluid was collected as well.

The research as a whole found: A TCR beta motif of several highly homologous amino acid variants appeared characteristic of blood from ankylosing spondylitis patients. In peripheral blood, the disease-linked clones were found at relatively low frequencies and had a CD8+ phenotype. The disease-linked clones were reported as significantly enriched in matched synovial fluid samples from ankylosing spondylitis patients. Some motif variants had previously been reported in the synovial fluid and blood of reactive arthritis patients, which suggests shared mechanisms of disease initiation.

Including the terminal cysteine and phenylalanine, the CDR3 comprises 17 residues. Only the CDR3 portion is preserved as DNA: 51 bases, with reading frame beginning at the first base. CDR1 and CDR2, per the germline V gene (reference sequence), are GTSNPN and SVGIG. V loses 2 bases, J loses 5 bases, and the germline ends lie 24 bases apart. The sequencing machine was an Illumina HiSeq 2500. TCR beta libraries were prepared by quantitative 5'-RACE with molecular barcodes. In the source study's methods: Disease-linked TCR variants were identified with a new computational method built on a probabilistic model of VDJ rearrangement. TCRdb reanalyzed the raw reads on its own, using fastp at Q25 for trimming and MiXCR for clone calling, and kept in-frame beta chains. Rows with a matching CDR3 protein are joined into one entry that keeps the most common DNA and genes. For this entry, the V and J calls and clone size follow TCRdb and not the study's own pipeline. This sample lists around 770,000 distinct CDR3 sequences; about an eighth were detected once. Roughly 0.51% of the sample is in the top ten clones.

The rearrangement joined TRBV30 to TRBJ2-5; TRBD1 is a weak D gene call, 6 bases matching. Input material: blood, either unsorted or a sorted T cell fraction (not recorded which). The sequence was obtained from a male donor with ankylosing spondylitis. In nucleotides, the sequence is TGTGCCTGGAGTATCTCGCCGAGGCGAGATAGGGGGGAGACCCAGTACTTC. Its protein reads: CAWSISPRRDRGETQYF.